This T cell receptor beta chain was sequenced during a study of graft-versus-host responses after intestinal transplantation. TCRdb's table, derived via immunoSEQ multiplex PCR, lists solely in-frame clones and lacks some. The sample contains 100,000 or so clones, roughly 92% of which appear only once. V was clipped by 4 bases and J by 0 bases; unmatched bases: 6. The CDR3 totals 16 residues. Germline lookup yields CDR1 MGHDK and CDR2 SYGVNS. About this clone itself: Its antigen remains unidentified.

Source: unstimulated CD4+ T cells sorted from spleen or lymph node cells, taken before intestinal transplant. The gene calls are TRBV25-1 and TRBJ2-3, with TRBD2 identical over 8 bases. This TCR came from a human donor who received an intestinal transplant. CDR3 coding DNA: TGTGCCAGCAGTGGAAGACTAGCGCGAAGCACAGATACGCAGTATTTT. This gives the protein CASSGRLARSTDTQYF.